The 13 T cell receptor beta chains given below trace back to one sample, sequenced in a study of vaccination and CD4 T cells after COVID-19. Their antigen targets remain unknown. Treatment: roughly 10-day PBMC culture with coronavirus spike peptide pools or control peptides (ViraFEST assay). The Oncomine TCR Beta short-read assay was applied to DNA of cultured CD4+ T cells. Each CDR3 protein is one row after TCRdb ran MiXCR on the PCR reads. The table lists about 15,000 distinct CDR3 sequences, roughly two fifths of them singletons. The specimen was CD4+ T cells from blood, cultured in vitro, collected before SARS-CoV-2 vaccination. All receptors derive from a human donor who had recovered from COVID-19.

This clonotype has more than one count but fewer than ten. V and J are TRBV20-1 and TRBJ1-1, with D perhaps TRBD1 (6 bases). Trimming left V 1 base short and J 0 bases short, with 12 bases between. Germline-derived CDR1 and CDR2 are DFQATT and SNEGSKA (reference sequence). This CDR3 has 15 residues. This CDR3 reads CSARAFQGLNTEAFF. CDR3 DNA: TGCAGTGCTAGAGCTTTCCAGGGGTTGAACACTGAAGCTTTCTTT.

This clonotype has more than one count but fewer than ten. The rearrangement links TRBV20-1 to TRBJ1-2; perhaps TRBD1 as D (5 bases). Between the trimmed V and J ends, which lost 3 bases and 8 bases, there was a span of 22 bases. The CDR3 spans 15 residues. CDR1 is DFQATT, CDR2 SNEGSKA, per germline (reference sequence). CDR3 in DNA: TGCAGTGCTAGTCCCAACCCCGGGGCCGCTAGCGGCTACACCTTC. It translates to CSASPNPGAASGYTF.

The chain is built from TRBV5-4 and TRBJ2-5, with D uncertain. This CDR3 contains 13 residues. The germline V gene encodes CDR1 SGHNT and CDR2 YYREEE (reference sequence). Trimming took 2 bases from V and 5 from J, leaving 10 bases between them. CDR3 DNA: TGTGCCAGCAGCTTTGGATGGCGGGAGACCCAGTACTTC. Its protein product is CASSFGWRETQYF. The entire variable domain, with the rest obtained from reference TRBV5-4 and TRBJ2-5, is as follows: ETGVTQSPTHLIKTRGQQVTLRCSSQSGHNTVSWYQQALGQGPQFIFQYYREEENGRGNFPPRFSGLQFPNYSSELNVNALELDDSALYLCASSFGWRETQYFGPGTRLLVL.

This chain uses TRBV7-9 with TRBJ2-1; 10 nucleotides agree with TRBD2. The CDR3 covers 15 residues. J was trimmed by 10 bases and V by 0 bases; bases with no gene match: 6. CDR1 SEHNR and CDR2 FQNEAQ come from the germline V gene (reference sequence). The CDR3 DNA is TGTGCCAGCAGCTTAGCGCGACTAGCGGGCTTGGAGCAGTTCTTC. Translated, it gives CASSLARLAGLEQFF.

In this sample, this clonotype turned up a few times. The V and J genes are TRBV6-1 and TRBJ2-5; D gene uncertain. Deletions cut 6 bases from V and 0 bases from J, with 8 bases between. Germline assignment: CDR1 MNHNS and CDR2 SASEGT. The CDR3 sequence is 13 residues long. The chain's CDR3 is CASRPGYQETQYF. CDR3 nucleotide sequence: TGTGCCAGCAGACCTGGGTACCAAGAGACCCAGTACTTC.

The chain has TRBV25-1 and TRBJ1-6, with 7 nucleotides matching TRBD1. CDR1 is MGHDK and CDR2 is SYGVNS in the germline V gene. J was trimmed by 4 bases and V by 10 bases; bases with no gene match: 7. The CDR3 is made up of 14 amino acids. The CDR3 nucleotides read TGTGCCACACAGGGGCCCATTTATAATTCACCCCTCCACTTT. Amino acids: CATQGPIYNSPLHF.

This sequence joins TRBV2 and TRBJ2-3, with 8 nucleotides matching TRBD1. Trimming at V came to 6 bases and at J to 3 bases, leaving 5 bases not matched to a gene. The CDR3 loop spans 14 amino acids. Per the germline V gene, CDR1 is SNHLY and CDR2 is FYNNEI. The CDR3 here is CASRPDRVTDTQYF. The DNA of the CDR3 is TGTGCCAGCAGGCCGGACAGGGTGACAGATACGCAGTATTTT.

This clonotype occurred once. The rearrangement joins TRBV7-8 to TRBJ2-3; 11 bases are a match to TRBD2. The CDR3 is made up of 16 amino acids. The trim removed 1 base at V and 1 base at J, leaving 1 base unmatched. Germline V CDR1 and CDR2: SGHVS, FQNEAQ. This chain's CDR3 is CASSLVGLAGTDTQYF. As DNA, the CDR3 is TGTGCCAGCAGCTTAGTGGGACTAGCGGGCACAGATACGCAGTATTTT.

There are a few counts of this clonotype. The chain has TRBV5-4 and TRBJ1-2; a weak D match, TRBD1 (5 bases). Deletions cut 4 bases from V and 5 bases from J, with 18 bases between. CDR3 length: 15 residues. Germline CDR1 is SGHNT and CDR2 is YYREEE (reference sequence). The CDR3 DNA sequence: TGTGCCAGCAGCCTCCGTCGGGACGGTTATTATGGCTACACCTTC. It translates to CASSLRRDGYYGYTF.

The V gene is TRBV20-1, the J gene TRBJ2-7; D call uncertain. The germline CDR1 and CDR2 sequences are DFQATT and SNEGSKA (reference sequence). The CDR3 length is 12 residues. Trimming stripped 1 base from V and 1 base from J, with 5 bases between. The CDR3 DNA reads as TGCAGTGCTAGAGTCGATTCCTACGAGCAGTACTTC. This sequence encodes CSARVDSYEQYF.

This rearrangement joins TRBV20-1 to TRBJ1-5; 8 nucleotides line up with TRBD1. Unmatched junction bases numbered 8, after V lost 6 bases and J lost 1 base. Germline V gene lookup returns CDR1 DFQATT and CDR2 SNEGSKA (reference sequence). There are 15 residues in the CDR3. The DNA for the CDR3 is TGCAGTGCGCGGACAGGGAGAGGAAGCAATCAGCCCCAGCATTTT. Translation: CSARTGRGSNQPQHF.

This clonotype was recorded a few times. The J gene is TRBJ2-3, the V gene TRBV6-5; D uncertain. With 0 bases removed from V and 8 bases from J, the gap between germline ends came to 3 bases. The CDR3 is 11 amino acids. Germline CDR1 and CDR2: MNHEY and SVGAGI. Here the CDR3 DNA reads TGTGCCAGCAGTTACTCTGGTACGCAGTATTTT. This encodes CASSYSGTQYF.

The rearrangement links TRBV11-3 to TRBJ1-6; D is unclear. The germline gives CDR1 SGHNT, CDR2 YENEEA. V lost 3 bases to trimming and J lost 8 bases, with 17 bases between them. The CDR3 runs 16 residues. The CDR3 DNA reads TGTGCCAGCAGCTTCTCTGGGGTGGGTATGGATTCACCCCTCCACTTT. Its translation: CASSFSGVGMDSPLHF. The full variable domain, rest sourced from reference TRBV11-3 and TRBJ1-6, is EAGVVQSPRYKIIEKKQPVAFWCNPISGHNTLYWYLQNLGQGPELLIRYENEEAVDDSQLPKDRFSAERLKGVDSTLKIQPAELGDSAVYLCASSFSGVGMDSPLHFGNGTRLTVT.